Reported below is one TCR beta chain. Method: immunoSEQ multiplex PCR; TCRdb's copy keeps in-frame clones and lacks some. The data hold under 250,000 clones, with approximately 84% observed a single time. This sample was taken from a study of blood T cell repertoires in COVID-19. Study context: From T cells, B-cell-depleted T cells, or PBMCs came the material, which was cDNA or gDNA.

The sequenced sample consisted of peripheral blood. This TCR derives from a man aged 50-60 years who had recovered from COVID-19.

CDR3 sequence (DNA): TGCGCCAGCAGCCAAGGGCACCGTCTAGAATCCGGTGGCTACACCTTC. It is translated as CASSQGHRLESGGYTF. This sequence joins TRBV4-1 and TRBJ1-2, with D hard to call. This CDR3 spans 16 amino acids. The V gene lost 1 base and the J gene lost 7 bases, with 19 bases spanning the gap. Looked up from germline, CDR1 is MGHRA and CDR2 is YSYEKL.